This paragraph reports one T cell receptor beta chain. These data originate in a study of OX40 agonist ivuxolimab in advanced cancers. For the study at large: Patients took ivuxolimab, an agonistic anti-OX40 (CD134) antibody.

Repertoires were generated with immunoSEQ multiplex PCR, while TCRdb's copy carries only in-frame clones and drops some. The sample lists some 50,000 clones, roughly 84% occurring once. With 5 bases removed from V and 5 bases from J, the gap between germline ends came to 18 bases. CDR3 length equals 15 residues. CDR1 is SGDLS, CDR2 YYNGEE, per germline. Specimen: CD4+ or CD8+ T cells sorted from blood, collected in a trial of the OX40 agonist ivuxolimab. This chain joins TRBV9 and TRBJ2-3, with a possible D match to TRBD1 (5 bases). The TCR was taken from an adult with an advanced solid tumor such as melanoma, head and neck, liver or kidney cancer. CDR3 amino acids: CASSALGREIDTQYF. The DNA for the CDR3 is TGTGCCAGCAGTGCCCTCGGCAGGGAAATAGATACGCAGTATTTT. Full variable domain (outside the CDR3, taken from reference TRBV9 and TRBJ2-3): DSGVTQTPKHLITATGQRVTLRCSPRSGDLSVYWYQQSLDQGLQFLIQYYNGEERAKGNILERFSAQQFPDLHSELNLSSLELGDSALYFCASSALGREIDTQYFGPGTRLTVL.